The 24 T cell receptor beta chains below come from one sample, sequenced in a study of blood T cell repertoires in COVID-19. Some clones are missing from TCRdb's copy, which holds only in-frame ones; the method was immunoSEQ multiplex PCR. Among 200,000 to 300,000 clones listed, 70% to 90% were seen once. Sequenced sample: peripheral blood. These receptors were taken from a woman in her sixties or seventies with COVID-19, enrolled during active disease.

V usage is TRBV7-8 and J usage is TRBJ1-6, with D tentatively TRBD1 (6 bases). Germline CDR1 and CDR2: SGHVS and FQNEAQ. This CDR3 is built from 16 residues. Trimming pared 4 bases from V and 9 bases from J, leaving 19 bases between. The CDR3 DNA follows: TGTGCCAGCAGCTCAACCCTACAGGGTGTAAGTTCACCCCTCCACTTT. This sequence encodes CASSSTLQGVSSPLHF.

This rearrangement joins TRBV6-2 or TRBV6-3 to TRBJ1-2; D is perhaps TRBD1 (6 bases). The V gene's germline CDR1 is MNHEY and CDR2 SVGEGT. The CDR3 loop spans 14 amino acids. Deletions cut 7 bases from V and 0 bases from J, with 12 bases between. CDR3 region: CASTPQGTNYGYTF. CDR3 bases: TGTGCCAGCACCCCACAGGGAACTAACTATGGCTACACCTTC.

The J gene is TRBJ2-5, the V gene TRBV18, with 8 bases fitting TRBD2. The J segment lost 5 bases and the V segment lost 6 bases, leaving 11 bases of the junction unmatched. CDR1 KGHSH and CDR2 LQKENI come from the germline V gene. The CDR3 has 15 amino acids. CDR3 nucleotides: TGTGCCAGCTCTCCGGGAGCGGGAGATGGGGAGACCCAGTACTTC. This sequence encodes CASSPGAGDGETQYF.

This chain uses TRBV19 with TRBJ1-3, with D possibly TRBD1 on 6 matching bases. V lost 0 bases and J 0 bases, leaving 9 bases between the germline ends. The germline V gene encodes CDR1 LNHDA and CDR2 SQIVND (reference sequence). The CDR3 runs to 16 residues. CDR3 nucleotide sequence: TGTGCCAGTAGTATAGAGTCGGGACACTCTGGAAACACCATATATTTT. This gives the protein CASSIESGHSGNTIYF.

This chain connects TRBV3-1 (or the pseudogene TRBV3-2) to TRBJ1-4; TRBD1 aligns across 9 bases. J gave up 6 bases and V 2 bases, and 7 bases lay outside the gene matches. The CDR3 covers 16 residues. Per the germline V gene, CDR1 is LGHDT and CDR2 is YNNKEL (reference sequence). CDR3 residues: CASSQRTGGGHEKLFF. CDR3 in DNA: TGTGCCAGCAGCCAAAGAACAGGGGGCGGGCATGAAAAACTGTTTTTT.

The V call is TRBV19, the J call TRBJ1-5; TRBD1 matches at 8 bases. Germline V CDR1 and CDR2: LNHDA, SQIVND (reference sequence). The CDR3 covers 14 residues. With V trimmed by 10 bases and J by 2 bases, 7 bases remained unmatched. CDR3 coding DNA: TGTGCCACCAACGACAGGGGAGGCAATCAGCCCCAGCATTTT. Translated, it gives CATNDRGGNQPQHF.

J is TRBJ1-4 and V is TRBV30; D may be TRBD1 (5 bases). Germline CDR1 is GTSNPN and CDR2 is SVGIG (reference sequence). The CDR3 has 14 residues. Trimming removed 4 bases from V and 8 bases from J, with 17 bases in between. The CDR3 sequence: CAWNGGQGGEKLFF. DNA for the CDR3: TGTGCCTGGAATGGCGGGCAGGGAGGCGAAAAACTGTTTTTT.

CDR3 sequence: CASSHTDRFQPQHF. Here the CDR3 DNA reads TGTGCCAGCAGCCACACCGACAGATTTCAGCCCCAGCATTTT. V is TRBV6-6 and J is TRBJ1-5; D is possibly TRBD1 (5 bases). Germline CDR1 MNHNY, CDR2 SVGAGI (reference sequence). CDR3 length: 14 amino acids. The V end lost 6 bases, the J end lost 6 bases, and 15 bases lay between the germline ends.

The J gene is TRBJ1-2, the V gene TRBV7-9, with D unclear. Looked up from germline, CDR1 is SEHNR and CDR2 is FQNEAQ (reference sequence). The CDR3 is made up of 14 amino acids. With 0 bases removed from V and 0 bases from J, the gap between germline ends came to 5 bases. CDR3 nucleotide sequence: TGTGCCAGCAGCTTAGCGGCAGCTAACTATGGCTACACCTTC. It encodes CASSLAAANYGYTF.

The rearrangement joins TRBV27 to TRBJ2-3; D remains ambiguous. Germline CDR1 MNHEY, CDR2 SMNVEV (reference sequence). The CDR3 contains 15 residues. Trimming stripped 0 bases from V and 0 bases from J, with 7 bases between. The CDR3 nucleotides are TGTGCCAGCAGTTTATCCCCTACTAGCACAGATACGCAGTATTTT. Translated, it gives CASSLSPTSTDTQYF.

V is TRBV5-6 and J is TRBJ2-1, with D perhaps TRBD2 (5 bases). V gave up 2 bases and J gave up 12 bases, with 18 bases separating them. Germline CDR1 SGHDT, CDR2 YYEEEE. The length of the CDR3 is 14 residues. In nucleotides, the CDR3 is TGTGCCAGCAGCTTCAGAAGGTCGGGGATGTTGCAGTTCTTC. Translation: CASSFRRSGMLQFF.

The chain links TRBV27 to TRBJ1-1, with D hard to call. V dropped 4 bases and J dropped 1 base, with 10 bases sitting between them. Germline V gene sequence: CDR1 MNHEY, CDR2 SMNVEV (reference sequence). The CDR3 sequence is 14 residues long. CDR3 DNA sequence: TGTGCCAGCAGTTCTGGACTCGAGAACACTGAAGCTTTCTTT. Its translation is CASSSGLENTEAFF.

V and J are TRBV28 and TRBJ2-2; TRBD1 agrees at 9 bases. The V and J ends lost 2 bases and 4 bases, in that order; junction bases with no gene match: 5. Germline V gene lookup returns CDR1 MDHEN and CDR2 SYDVKM. This CDR3 is 16 amino acids long. The DNA for the CDR3 is TGTGCCAGCAGTTTACTCGACAGGGGGGGCACCGGGGAGCTGTTTTTT. Its translation: CASSLLDRGGTGELFF.

The chain has TRBV7-2 and TRBJ1-5, with TRBD1 matching over 8 bases. This CDR3 spans 14 amino acids. The germline V gene has CDR1 SGHTA and CDR2 FQGNSA. After removal of 2 bases from V and 5 bases from J, the junction contained 2 bases not matched to a gene. CDR3 residues: CASSLKTGDQPQHF. The CDR3 DNA follows: TGTGCCAGCAGCTTAAAGACAGGGGATCAGCCCCAGCATTTT.

The genes are TRBV6-1 and TRBJ1-2; tentative D call: TRBD1 (5 bases). Germline assignment: CDR1 MNHNS and CDR2 SASEGT. This CDR3 is built from 14 residues. Between the trimmed V and J ends, which lost 1 base and 8 bases, there was a span of 14 bases. The CDR3 is CASSEVGRVGGYTF. In DNA, the CDR3 is TGTGCCAGCAGTGAAGTTGGCAGGGTGGGCGGCTACACCTTC.

The rearrangement links TRBV2 to TRBJ1-6, with TRBD1 identical over 8 bases. The CDR3 is 16 amino acids. The junction had 5 bases not matched to a gene; V was cut back by 0 bases and J by 7 bases. The germline gives CDR1 SNHLY, CDR2 FYNNEI. The CDR3 here is CASSEARTGSNSPLHF. The CDR3 DNA reads as TGTGCCAGCAGTGAAGCTCGGACAGGGTCCAATTCACCCCTCCACTTT.

This clone showed up just once. The J gene is TRBJ2-1, the V gene TRBV4-1; possible D gene TRBD2, 5 bases. CDR1 and CDR2 from the germline V gene are MGHRA and YSYEKL. The CDR3 is 15 amino acids. V gave up 1 base and J gave up 7 bases, with 14 bases separating them. The DNA of the CDR3 is TGCGCCAGCAGCCAAGGAGGTCGGAAGCGGAATGAGCAGTTCTTC. It codes for CASSQGGRKRNEQFF.

This clone showed up many times. The chain is built from TRBV27 and TRBJ2-2; weak D call: TRBD2 (5 bases). The V end lost 5 bases, the J end lost 5 bases, and 9 bases lay between the germline ends. The CDR3 has 13 residues. Looked up from germline, CDR1 is MNHEY and CDR2 is SMNVEV (reference sequence). Here the CDR3 DNA reads TGTGCCAGCAGTGCGCGGACTACCGGGGAGCTGTTTTTT. This encodes CASSARTTGELFF.

This chain joins TRBV18 and TRBJ2-1, with D perhaps matching TRBD1 (6 bases). Trimming shortened V by 0 bases and J by 6 bases, and 18 bases separated the two germline ends. The germline gives CDR1 KGHSH, CDR2 LQKENI. The CDR3 has 17 residues. CDR3 sequence: CASSPPGAGGGGNEQFF. The CDR3 region has the DNA TGTGCCAGCTCACCACCGGGTGCTGGGGGCGGTGGCAATGAGCAGTTCTTC.

The J gene is TRBJ2-7, the V gene TRBV6-5; the match to TRBD2 covers 11 bases. The CDR3 runs to 15 residues. Losses at the gene ends were 6 bases for V and 0 bases for J; bases not matched to a gene: 4. Germline V gives CDR1 MNHEY, CDR2 SVGAGI. The CDR3 here is CASSRTSGRSYEQYF. CDR3 nucleotides: TGTGCCAGCAGCCGGACTAGCGGGCGCTCCTACGAGCAGTACTTC.

The V and J genes are TRBV18 and TRBJ1-1; 8 bases are shared with TRBD1. V was clipped by 5 bases and J by 4 bases; unmatched bases: 3. Germline CDR1 reads KGHSH; CDR2 reads LQKENI. The CDR3 length is 13 residues. CDR3 nucleotides: TGTGCCAGCTCAGCGGACAGGGTCACTGAAGCTTTCTTT. Amino acid sequence: CASSADRVTEAFF.

V and J are TRBV29-1 and TRBJ1-4; 7 bases agree with TRBD1. This CDR3 contains 13 residues. CDR1 SQVTM and CDR2 ANQGSEA come from the germline V gene. Germline trimming cut 5 bases from V and 8 bases from J; bases unmatched to any gene: 8. CDR3 region: CSVRGGRGEKLFF. The CDR3, as DNA: TGCAGCGTTAGAGGGGGCCGCGGGGAAAAACTGTTTTTT. The whole variable domain, remainder taken from reference TRBV29-1 and TRBJ1-4, is SAVISQKPSRDICQRGTSLTIQCQVDSQVTMMFWYRQQPGQSLTLIATANQGSEATYESGFVIDKFPISRPNLTFSTLTVSNMSPEDSSIYLCSVRGGRGEKLFFGSGTQLSVL.

This clone has only a few counts. V is TRBV6-2 or TRBV6-3 and J is TRBJ2-2, with a tentative D call TRBD1 (5 bases). The CDR3 loop spans 17 amino acids. The V end lost 6 bases, the J end lost 0 bases, and 17 bases lay between the germline ends. CDR1 and CDR2 (germline): MNHEY, SVGEGT. The DNA of the CDR3 is TGTGCCAGCAGCCGGAGACAGATACAAACGAACACCGGGGAGCTGTTTTTT. Translated, it gives CASSRRQIQTNTGELFF.

Written as DNA, the CDR3 is TGTGCCAGCAGAGATACAGGGTGGTCAAACTATGGCTACACCTTC. It translates to CASRDTGWSNYGYTF. The V call is TRBV28, the J call TRBJ1-2, with D perhaps matching TRBD1 (6 bases). Per the germline V gene, CDR1 is MDHEN and CDR2 is SYDVKM. This CDR3 has 15 residues. V was trimmed by 6 bases and J by 2 bases, leaving 16 bases between them.